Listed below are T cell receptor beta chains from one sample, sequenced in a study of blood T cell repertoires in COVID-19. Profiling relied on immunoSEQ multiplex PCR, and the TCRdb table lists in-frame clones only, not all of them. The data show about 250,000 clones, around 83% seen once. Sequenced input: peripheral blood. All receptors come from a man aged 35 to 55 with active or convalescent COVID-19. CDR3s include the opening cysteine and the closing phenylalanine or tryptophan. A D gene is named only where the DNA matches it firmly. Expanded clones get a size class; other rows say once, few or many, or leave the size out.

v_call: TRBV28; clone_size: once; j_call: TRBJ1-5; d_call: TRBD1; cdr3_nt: TGTGCCAGCAGGCGAGCCGGGACAGTCTTCAATCAGCCCCAGCATTTT; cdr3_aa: CASRRAGTVFNQPQHF
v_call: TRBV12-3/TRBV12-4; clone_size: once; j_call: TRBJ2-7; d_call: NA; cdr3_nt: TGTGCCAGCAGTGCCCGGTTTGCCGAGCAGTACTTC; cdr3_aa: CASSARFAEQYF
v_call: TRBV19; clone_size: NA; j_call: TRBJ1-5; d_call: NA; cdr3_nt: TGTGCCAGTAGTATTGGGGGGGTCAGTAATCAGCCCCAGCATTTT; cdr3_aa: CASSIGGVSNQPQHF
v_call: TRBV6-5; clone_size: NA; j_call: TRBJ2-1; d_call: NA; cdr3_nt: TGTGCCAGCTCCTACGACTTTAAATACAATGAGCAGTTCTTC; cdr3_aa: CASSYDFKYNEQFF
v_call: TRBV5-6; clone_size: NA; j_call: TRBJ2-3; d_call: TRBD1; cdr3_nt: TGTGCCAGCAGCTTTGAGGGGGCCCCAGATACGCAGTATTTT; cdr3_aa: CASSFEGAPDTQYF
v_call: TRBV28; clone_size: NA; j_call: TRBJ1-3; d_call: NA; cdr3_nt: TGTGCCAGCAGTTCAACAGGGAGCGTTGGAAACACCATATATTTT; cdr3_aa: CASSSTGSVGNTIYF
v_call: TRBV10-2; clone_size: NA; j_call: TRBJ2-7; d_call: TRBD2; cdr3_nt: TGCGCCAGCGGGACTAGCGGGAGTGGGTACGAGCAGTACTTC; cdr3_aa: CASGTSGSGYEQYF
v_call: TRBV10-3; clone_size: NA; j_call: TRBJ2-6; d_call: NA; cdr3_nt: TGTGCCATCGGGTCAGCGGAGTTCTCTGGGGCCAACGTCCTGACTTTC; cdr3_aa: CAIGSAEFSGANVLTF
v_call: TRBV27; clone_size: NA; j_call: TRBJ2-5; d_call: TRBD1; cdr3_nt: TGTGCCAGCAGTGCCGGGACAGCCAACCAAGAGACCCAGTACTTC; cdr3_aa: CASSAGTANQETQYF
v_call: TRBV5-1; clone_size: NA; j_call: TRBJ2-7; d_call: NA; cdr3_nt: TGCGCCAGCAACCCTGGAGGGACTGGCTCCTACGAGCAGTACTTC; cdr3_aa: CASNPGGTGSYEQYF
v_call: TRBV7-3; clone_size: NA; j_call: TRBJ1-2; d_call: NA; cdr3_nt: TGTGCCAGCAGCTTAGGTCAGGGAATCGACGGCTACACCTTC; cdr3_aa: CASSLGQGIDGYTF
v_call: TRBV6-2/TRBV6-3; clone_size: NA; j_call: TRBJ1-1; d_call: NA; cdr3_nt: TGTGCCAGCAGTCGACCGGGGGTTCCTCAAGCTTTCTTT; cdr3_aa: CASSRPGVPQAFF
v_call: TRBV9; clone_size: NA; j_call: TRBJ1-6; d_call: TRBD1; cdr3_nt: TGTGCCAGCAGCGATGGACAGGGTTGGTCACCCCTCCACTTT; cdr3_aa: CASSDGQGWSPLHF